This TCR beta chain appears in the sequencing data of a study of CD8+ T cells in alopecia areata. Across the whole study: Once tofacitinib had been taken for 6 to 18 months, 6 months off drug followed. Points from the study as a whole: Among the cells sequenced in scalp samples are also the resident alphabeta T cells of normal skin. Scalp and blood retained many expanded lesional clones during tofacitinib.

Trimming took off 5 bases at V and 13 bases at J, with 17 bases between the two ends. The germline gives CDR1 PRHDT, CDR2 FYEKMQ (reference sequence). CDR3 size: 12 residues. There are a few counts of this clone. Its target is not known. Treatment given: oral pan-JAK inhibitor, 5-10 mg twice daily. Peripheral blood samples and lesional scalp punch biopsies were obtained from alopecia areata patients. RNA was extracted and reverse transcribed into cDNA as the sequencing template. This table comes from immunoSEQ multiplex PCR, and its TCRdb copy is limited to in-frame clones, with some not included. The repertoire has tens of thousands of clones, about 70% of them found once; the top ten carry 15% to 20%.

Here the sequenced sample was CD8+ T cells sorted from blood, taken at week 44, from a patient treated with tofacitinib. This sequence joins TRBV13 and TRBJ1-2; no clear D gene. This TCR derives from a human donor with alopecia areata. For the CDR3, the DNA is TGTGCCAGCAGCGAGCGTCCCCGTGGTCTCACCTTC. This sequence encodes CASSERPRGLTF.